These T cell receptor beta chains were read from a single sample in a study of blood T cell repertoires in COVID-19. Sequenced by immunoSEQ multiplex PCR; TCRdb stores in-frame clones only, minus some. This table holds more than 200,000 clones, approximately 89% found once. The sample consisted of PBMCs or T cells enriched from blood (not recorded which). The receptor set was obtained from a woman aged 30 to 39 who had been exposed to COVID-19. The CDR3 runs from the conserved cysteine through the conserved F or W. The order of the fields is clone size, D gene, V gene, J gene, CDR3 protein, CDR3 DNA. The D gene is left open where the match is weak. Some rows have no size entry. The others give once, few or many, or a class for an expanded clone.

once	TRBD2	TRBV5-6	TRBJ2-7	CASSRTSGTYEQYF	TGTGCCAGCAGCAGGACTAGCGGGACCTACGAGCAGTACTTC
NA	TRBD1	TRBV2	TRBJ2-7	CASSEVPGQGQEQYF	TGTGCCAGCAGTGAGGTACCGGGACAGGGCCAAGAGCAGTACTTC
NA	NA	TRBV6-5	TRBJ1-5	CASRDYNQPQHF	TGTGCCAGCAGGGACTATAATCAGCCCCAGCATTTT
NA	TRBD1	TRBV19	TRBJ2-2	CASSIYRGNTGELFF	TGTGCCAGTAGTATCTACAGGGGGAACACCGGGGAGCTGTTTTTT
NA	TRBD2	TRBV7-7	TRBJ2-1	CASSLGSGRRRNNEQFF	TGTGCTAGCAGCTTAGGAAGCGGGAGAAGGCGGAACAATGAGCAGTTCTTC
NA	TRBD1	TRBV30	TRBJ1-3	CAWRNYGTGGRGIYF	TGTGCCTGGAGAAACTATGGGACAGGCGGGAGGGGCATATATTTT
NA	NA	TRBV28	TRBJ1-1	CASSQYRRGFIGGGGTEAFF	TGTGCCAGCAGTCAATACAGAAGGGGGTTTATTGGAGGCGGAGGCACTGAAGCTTTCTTT
NA	TRBD2	TRBV10-2	TRBJ2-7	CASLQAGGGREQYF	TGCGCCAGTCTCCAAGCGGGAGGAGGAAGGGAGCAGTACTTC
NA	NA	TRBV12-5	TRBJ1-1	CASGTRPGGPNTEAFF	TGTGCTAGTGGTACCCGCCCGGGGGGTCCGAACACTGAAGCTTTCTTT
NA	TRBD2	TRBV18	TRBJ2-1	CASSLSPLIREGRNEQFF	TGTGCCAGCTCCCTCAGTCCTCTCATCCGGGAGGGCCGCAATGAGCAGTTCTTC
NA	NA	TRBV5-5	TRBJ2-7	CASSLVWGGTYEQYF	TGTGCCAGCAGCTTGGTTTGGGGCGGGACCTACGAGCAGTACTTC
NA	TRBD1	TRBV12-5	TRBJ2-1	CASGLVRRQGYNEQFF	TGTGCTAGTGGTTTGGTACGGAGACAGGGATACAATGAGCAGTTCTTC
NA	NA	TRBV12-3/TRBV12-4	TRBJ1-2	CASRLWGGDGYTF	TGTGCCAGCAGGCTGTGGGGGGGCGATGGCTACACCTTC
NA	NA	TRBV5-5	TRBJ1-4	CASSLASIGQFNEKLFF	TGTGCCAGCAGCTTGGCTTCGATAGGACAGTTTAATGAAAAACTGTTTTTT
once	TRBD1	TRBV2	TRBJ1-3	CASSDPTGTGNTIYF	TGTGCCAGCTCCGACCCGACAGGGACTGGAAACACCATATATTTT
NA	TRBD1	TRBV28	TRBJ1-4	CASSSPQTGEKLFF	TGTGCCAGCAGTTCGCCACAGACAGGGGAAAAACTGTTTTTT
NA	NA	TRBV5-4	TRBJ2-7	CASSRRPQYEQYF	TGTGCCAGCAGTAGGAGGCCTCAATACGAGCAGTACTTC
NA	NA	TRBV28	TRBJ1-5	CASSFRDWYSNQPQHF	TGTGCCAGCAGTTTTAGGGACTGGTATAGCAATCAGCCCCAGCATTTT
NA	TRBD1	TRBV3-1/TRBV3-2	TRBJ1-1	CASSQRTGFEAFF	TGTGCCAGCAGCCAACGGACAGGGTTTGAAGCTTTCTTT
many	NA	TRBV4-2	TRBJ1-1	CASSQEVGRANTEAFF	TGTGCCAGCAGCCAAGAGGTCGGCAGGGCGAACACTGAAGCTTTCTTT
NA	NA	TRBV6-5	TRBJ1-3	CASKQSRTGNTIYF	TGTGCCAGCAAACAATCCCGTACTGGAAACACCATATATTTT
once	TRBD1	TRBV19	TRBJ2-1	CASSIRGGRGRLREQFF	TGTGCCAGTAGTATACGAGGGGGCAGGGGGCGCCTCCGGGAGCAGTTCTTC
NA	TRBD2	TRBV27	TRBJ2-1	CASSQREGGEQFF	TGTGCCAGCTCTCAGCGGGAGGGGGGTGAGCAGTTCTTC
NA	NA	TRBV27	TRBJ2-3	CASTTGSRDTQYF	TGTGCCAGCACGACCGGGAGCCGAGATACGCAGTATTTT
once	TRBD2	TRBV5-1	TRBJ2-7	CASSLAFGGRVLYEQYF	TGCGCCAGCAGCTTGGCCTTTGGGGGGAGGGTCCTGTACGAGCAGTACTTC
NA	TRBD2	TRBV6-6	TRBJ2-1	CASRPSGTSYNEQFF	TGTGCCAGCAGACCCAGCGGGACCTCGTACAATGAGCAGTTCTTC
once	TRBD2	TRBV30	TRBJ2-3	CAGAGGGARDTQYF	TGTGCCGGCGCTGGCGGGGGGGCACGAGATACGCAGTATTTT
NA	NA	TRBV3-1/TRBV3-2	TRBJ2-1	CASSRQPQGDNEQFF	TGTGCCAGCAGCCGACAGCCCCAGGGCGACAATGAGCAGTTCTTC
NA	NA	TRBV5-1	TRBJ2-2	CASSLPSTGELFF	TGCGCCAGCAGCTTGCCGTCTACCGGGGAGCTGTTTTTT
NA	TRBD1	TRBV5-1	TRBJ1-2	CASSLAGTGGGYTF	TGCGCCAGCAGCTTGGCTGGGACAGGGGGTGGCTACACCTTC
NA	TRBD2	TRBV18	TRBJ2-2	CASSPSGGNTGELFF	TGTGCCAGCTCGCCCAGCGGGGGGAACACCGGGGAGCTGTTTTTT
NA	NA	TRBV9	TRBJ2-7	CASSVGGSSYEQYF	TGTGCCAGCAGCGTTGGGGGGAGCTCCTACGAGCAGTACTTC
medium-sized	NA	TRBV4-1	TRBJ1-6	CASRDRDTRGNSPLHF	TGCGCCAGCAGAGATAGGGACACCAGGGGCAATTCACCCCTCCACTTT
NA	TRBD1	TRBV29-1	TRBJ2-7	CSVDRWGQGSGGYEQYF	TGCAGCGTTGATCGATGGGGACAGGGATCAGGGGGCTACGAGCAGTACTTC
few	TRBD1	TRBV3-1/TRBV3-2	TRBJ1-5	CASSLRQGAGQPQHF	TGTGCCAGCAGCCTTCGACAGGGGGCAGGGCAGCCCCAGCATTTT
NA	NA	TRBV30	TRBJ2-1	CAWSVSAGEQFF	TGTGCCTGGAGTGTAAGTGCAGGTGAGCAGTTCTTC
NA	TRBD1	TRBV29-1	TRBJ1-4	CSVDTGEYNEKLFF	TGCAGCGTGGATACAGGGGAATATAATGAAAAACTGTTTTTT
NA	TRBD1	TRBV7-9	TRBJ2-1	CASSLEVTGNEQFF	TGTGCCAGCAGCTTAGAGGTGACAGGGAATGAGCAGTTCTTC
few	NA	TRBV7-7	TRBJ2-7	CASSPSVGSYEQYF	TGTGCTAGCAGCCCTAGCGTTGGGTCCTACGAGCAGTACTTC
few	NA	TRBV10-1	TRBJ1-1	CASSRDTGHTEAFF	TGCGCCAGCAGTAGGGACACTGGCCACACTGAAGCTTTCTTT
NA	TRBD1	TRBV30	TRBJ1-1	CAWKGTGDTEAFF	TGTGCCTGGAAAGGGACAGGGGACACTGAAGCTTTCTTT
NA	NA	TRBV7-9	TRBJ2-1	CASSPLDSSYNEQFF	TGTGCCAGCAGCCCATTAGACTCCTCCTACAATGAGCAGTTCTTC
once	NA	TRBV7-3	TRBJ2-1	CASSSSSWDEQFF	TGTGCCAGCAGCTCCTCTAGCTGGGATGAGCAGTTCTTC
NA	NA	TRBV5-6	TRBJ2-7	CASSLLGREQYF	TGTGCCAGCAGCTTGTTGGGGAGAGAGCAGTACTTC
NA	NA	TRBV9	TRBJ1-3	CASSVGVGGKGNTIYF	TGTGCCAGCAGCGTAGGGGTCGGGGGGAAGGGAAACACCATATATTTT
NA	NA	TRBV19	TRBJ1-5	CASSIDLSNQPQHF	TGTGCCAGTAGTATAGATCTGAGCAATCAGCCCCAGCATTTT
NA	NA	TRBV19	TRBJ1-4	CASSMEALKPGEKLFF	TGTGCCAGTAGTATGGAGGCCCTTAAACCGGGTGAAAAACTGTTTTTT
NA	NA	TRBV5-1	TRBJ1-5	CASSSVPGGGNQPQHF	TGCGCCAGCAGCTCGGTGCCGGGGGGCGGGAATCAGCCCCAGCATTTT
NA	TRBD2	TRBV7-6	TRBJ2-3	CASSVLAGPSTDTQYF	TGTGCCAGCAGCGTCCTAGCGGGTCCTAGCACAGATACGCAGTATTTT
once	TRBD1	TRBV5-1	TRBJ2-1	CASSFGTGIYNEQFF	TGCGCCAGCAGCTTCGGGACAGGGATATACAATGAGCAGTTCTTC
NA	TRBD1	TRBV28	TRBJ2-2	CASGTGVRTGELFF	TGTGCCAGCGGAACAGGGGTTCGAACCGGGGAGCTGTTTTTT
NA	NA	TRBV7-9	TRBJ2-7	CASSLVTRGGTYEQYF	TGTGCCAGCAGCTTAGTGACCCGTGGGGGCACCTACGAGCAGTACTTC
few	TRBD1	TRBV27	TRBJ1-2	CASSQTGGSYGYTF	TGTGCCAGCAGTCAGACAGGGGGCAGCTATGGCTACACCTTC
few	NA	TRBV28	TRBJ1-5	CASSIIGGQPQHF	TGTGCCAGCAGCATTATCGGTGGTCAGCCCCAGCATTTT
NA	TRBD2	TRBV7-8	TRBJ2-7	CASSLAVLASGSFYEQYF	TGTGCCAGCAGCTTAGCGGTTCTTGCTAGCGGGAGTTTTTACGAGCAGTACTTC
NA	TRBD1	TRBV28	TRBJ1-1	CASQQGAGNTEAFF	TGTGCCAGTCAACAGGGGGCAGGGAACACTGAAGCTTTCTTT
NA	NA	TRBV7-9	TRBJ1-1	CASSLDSRNTEAFF	TGTGCCAGCAGCTTAGATTCCAGGAACACTGAAGCTTTCTTT